A selection of T cell receptor beta chains follows, all from one sample in a study of OX40 agonist ivuxolimab in advanced cancers. Repertoires were generated with immunoSEQ multiplex PCR, while TCRdb's copy carries only in-frame clones and drops some. The table includes 60,000 or so clones, about 94% detected once. The sequenced sample was CD4+ or CD8+ T cells sorted from blood, obtained in a trial of the OX40 agonist ivuxolimab. The receptor set was obtained from an adult with an advanced solid tumor such as melanoma, head and neck, liver or kidney cancer. CDR3s include the opening cysteine and the closing phenylalanine or tryptophan. The D gene is left open where the match is weak.

v_call d_call cdr3_aa
TRBV2 - CASSVTSYEQYF
TRBV12-5 - CASGLVGPEAFF
TRBV27 TRBD2 CASSLSGLAGGPSGELFF
TRBV7-9 - CASSPRPIADTEAFF
TRBV30 - CAWSVLWDEQFF
TRBV5-6 - CASSLDRHPSTDTQYF
TRBV7-3 TRBD2 CASSPGLAGGNEQFF
TRBV7-3 TRBD2 CASSWSGSVHNEQFF
TRBV18 - CASSGTVDYEQYF
TRBV9 - CASSDHPLEAGQDTQYF
TRBV19 - CASSMRQGKDYGYTF
TRBV18 TRBD1 CASSPSDRGQGEQYF
TRBV27 - CASSLGTMNTEAFF
TRBV19 TRBD1 CASRAWDSQNQPQHF
TRBV13 - CASSLGVSSEAFF
TRBV9 TRBD2 CASSPPPGLAVFDEQFF
TRBV7-9 - CASSFRGAASYNEQFF
TRBV5-6 - CASSFTESSYEQYF
TRBV25-1 - CASGGSGETYEQYF
TRBV28 TRBD2 CASSLGTSGRIDTQYF
TRBV7-2 TRBD1 CASSSSGTGDTEAFF
TRBV5-8 TRBD2 CASSGLAGGPYEQFF
TRBV7-9 - CASSLPGGDTEAFF
TRBV2 - CASSEDGGTERGGYGYTF
TRBV11-2 - CASSLGGGSSYEQYF
TRBV7-9 TRBD1 CASSLEGTGSYEQYF
TRBV11-2 TRBD2 CASSFGTSGQETQYF
TRBV5-5 TRBD1 CASRYRGDSYEQYF
TRBV9 - CASSVGPGITDTQYF
TRBV7-9 TRBD1 CASSLGWDRAGPHTDTQYF
TRBV28 - CASSAPGAGNQPQHF
TRBV27 TRBD2 CASIGTSGSGGYNEQFF
TRBV27 TRBD1 CASSYGTGEGGYTF
TRBV27 - CASTSNTDTQYF